This TCR beta chain was obtained from a study of blood T cells in healthy people across ages. The germline V gene has CDR1 SNHLY and CDR2 FYNNEI. The CDR3 spans 15 residues. V lost 4 bases, J lost 2 bases, and 12 bases lay in between. Notes on this clonotype: Antigen: not known.

Sample-barcoded 5' priming and a J-beta primer mix drove a second PCR of about 6 to 11 cycles. TCRdb called the 5' RACE reads again in MiXCR, with one record for every CDR3 protein. The sample records 750,000 to 950,000 distinct CDR3 sequences, roughly 24% being singletons. Study-wide findings and caveats: Diversity figures derived from one million T cells were judged to underestimate the true value.

These sequences were also reported in another study, on T cells of mothers and their children.

The V gene is TRBV2, the J gene TRBJ2-1; D perhaps matches TRBD2 (7 bases). The receptor's source is a boy aged 5-17 years in good health. What was sequenced was blood. DNA of the CDR3: TGTGCCAGCAGTGTCGGGGGGCCCCCCTACAATGAGCAGTTCTTC. Amino acid sequence: CASSVGGPPYNEQFF. The full variable domain, rest sourced from reference TRBV2 and TRBJ2-1, is EPEVTQTPSHQVTQMGQEVILRCVPISNHLYFYWYRQILGQKVEFLVSFYNNEISEKSEIFDDQFSVERPDGSNFTLKIRSTKLEDSAMYFCASSVGGPPYNEQFFGPGTRLTVL.